Following are 11 T cell receptor beta chains from one sample sequenced in a study of cytomegalovirus exposure and HLA in healthy donors. The PCR contained 60 Vbeta and 13 Jbeta primers. The protocol was immunoSEQ multiplex PCR, while the TCRdb copy is restricted to in-frame clones and leaves out a portion. With some 80,000 clones in the sample, the ten largest clones hold approximately 1%. Material for sequencing was PBMCs. These TCRs come from a woman aged 25-40 years in good health and CMV-seronegative.

CDR3: CASSLRQGGATDTQYF. The CDR3, as DNA: TGTGCCAGCAGCTTACGACAGGGGGGGGCCACAGATACGCAGTATTTT. The J gene is TRBJ2-3, the V gene TRBV7-9, with TRBD1 identical over 9 bases. The CDR3 runs to 16 residues. The germline V gene has CDR1 SEHNR and CDR2 FQNEAQ (reference sequence). V lost 2 bases to trimming and J lost 2 bases; unmatched junction nucleotides: 5.

CDR3 sequence: CASSFNSGNTIYF. CDR3 nucleotides: TGTGCCAGCAGTTTTAACTCTGGAAACACCATATATTTT. The V gene is TRBV6-5, the J gene TRBJ1-3; D not certain. This CDR3 contains 13 residues. The germline V gene encodes CDR1 MNHEY and CDR2 SVGAGI. The ends were cut back, 4 bases at V and 0 bases at J, with 4 bases in the middle.

The chain carries TRBV27 and TRBJ2-7, with 9 nucleotides matching TRBD1. This CDR3 is built from 17 residues. Trimming at V came to 5 bases and at J to 2 bases, leaving 13 bases not matched to a gene. Germline CDR1 is MNHEY and CDR2 is SMNVEV (reference sequence). CDR3: CASSVLTGTGLAYEQYF. CDR3 coding DNA: TGTGCCAGCAGTGTGCTAACCGGGACAGGGCTTGCCTACGAGCAGTACTTC.

The V gene is TRBV5-8, the J gene TRBJ1-1, with 7 bases that match TRBD1. CDR1 is SGHTS, CDR2 YDEGEE, per germline. The length of the CDR3 is 14 residues. The ends lost 4 bases at V and 7 bases at J; junction bases unmatched: 10. CDR3 DNA sequence: TGTGCCAGCAGCGCCCGACAGGGATCCTTTGAAGCTTTCTTT. Amino acids: CASSARQGSFEAFF. Full variable domain (outside the CDR3, taken from reference TRBV5-8 and TRBJ1-1): EAGVTQSPTHLIKTRGQQATLRCSPISGHTSVYWYQQALGLGLQFLLWYDEGEERNRGNFPPRFSGRQFPNYSSELNVNALELEDSALYLCASSARQGSFEAFFGQGTRLTVV.

This chain connects TRBV7-9 to TRBJ2-1, with 8 bases lining up with TRBD2. The junction had 13 bases not matched to a gene; V was cut back by 7 bases and J by 8 bases. Germline V gene sequence: CDR1 SEHNR, CDR2 FQNEAQ (reference sequence). The CDR3 spans 15 residues. The CDR3 loop reads CASTPQSGGIDEQFF. CDR3 nucleotide sequence: TGTGCCAGCACCCCACAGAGCGGGGGCATCGATGAGCAGTTCTTC.

This chain connects TRBV19 to TRBJ2-7, with D maybe TRBD1 (5 bases). This CDR3 spans 14 amino acids. Germline-derived CDR1 and CDR2 are LNHDA and SQIVND (reference sequence). V was cut by 5 bases and J by 2 bases, with 13 bases left in between. The CDR3 sequence: CASSPRQSAYEQYF. CDR3 sequence (DNA): TGTGCCAGTAGTCCGAGACAGTCCGCCTACGAGCAGTACTTC.

This chain joins TRBV5-6 and TRBJ2-5, with D maybe TRBD2 (5 bases). Germline-derived CDR1 and CDR2 are SGHDT and YYEEEE. This CDR3 region has 14 residues. The V end was cut by 0 bases, the J end by 2 bases, with 8 bases between. Here the CDR3 DNA reads TGTGCCAGCAGCTTGGCGGGGATACAAGAGACCCAGTACTTC. This gives the protein CASSLAGIQETQYF.

The rearrangement links TRBV4-2 to TRBJ1-3; the match to TRBD1 covers 7 bases. With V trimmed by 1 base and J by 2 bases, 14 bases remained unmatched. CDR1 is LGHNA and CDR2 is YNFKEQ in the germline V gene. The length of the CDR3 is 19 residues. CDR3 loop: CASSQASLRGQGAGNTIYF. The CDR3 DNA reads as TGTGCCAGCAGCCAAGCCAGTTTGAGGGGGCAAGGTGCTGGAAACACCATATATTTT.

V gene TRBV6-4 combines with J gene TRBJ2-1; unclear D gene. In germline, CDR1 is MRHNA, CDR2 SNTAGT. This CDR3 comprises 15 residues. V gave up 4 bases and J gave up 0 bases, with 10 bases separating them. CDR3 bases: TGTGCCAGCAGTGCCAAAGTGAGCTCCTACAATGAGCAGTTCTTC. As protein: CASSAKVSSYNEQFF.

The J gene is TRBJ1-1, the V gene TRBV5-5; maybe TRBD1 (5 bases). Germline V lookup: CDR1 SGHKS, CDR2 YYEKEE (reference sequence). The CDR3 consists of 15 residues. V was shortened by 1 base and J by 0 bases, with 10 bases between the two germline ends. The chain's CDR3 is CASSLTLTVNTEAFF. DNA for the CDR3: TGTGCCAGCAGCTTGACCCTGACAGTGAACACTGAAGCTTTCTTT.

The chain links TRBV18 to TRBJ2-3, with TRBD1 as a possible D gene (6 bases). Trimming left V 0 bases short and J 2 bases short, with 9 bases between. CDR1 and CDR2 (germline): KGHSH, LQKENI. The CDR3 extends over 15 amino acids. The CDR3 region is CASSPPGAVTDTQYF. Here the CDR3 DNA reads TGTGCCAGCTCACCACCGGGGGCGGTCACAGATACGCAGTATTTT.